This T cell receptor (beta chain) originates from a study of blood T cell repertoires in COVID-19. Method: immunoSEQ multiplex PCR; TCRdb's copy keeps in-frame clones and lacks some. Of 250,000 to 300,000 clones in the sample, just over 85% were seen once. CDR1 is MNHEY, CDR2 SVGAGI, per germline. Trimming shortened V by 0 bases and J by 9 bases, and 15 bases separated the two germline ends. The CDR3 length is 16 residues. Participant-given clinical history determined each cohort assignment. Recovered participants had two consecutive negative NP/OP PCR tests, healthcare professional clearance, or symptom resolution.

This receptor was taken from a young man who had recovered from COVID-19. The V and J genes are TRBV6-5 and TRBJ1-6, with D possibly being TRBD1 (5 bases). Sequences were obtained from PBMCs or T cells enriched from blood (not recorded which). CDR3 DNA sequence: TGTGCCAGCAGTTACTCTGGACAATCCTTTACTTCACCCCTCCACTTT. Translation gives CASSYSGQSFTSPLHF.